Below are 14 T cell receptor beta chains sequenced from a single sample in a study of cytomegalovirus exposure and HLA in healthy donors. Profiled with immunoSEQ multiplex PCR; TCRdb holds only in-frame clones, not every one. Of about 64,000 clones detected, around 88% appear once; the ten largest clones hold over 1.5%. The sequenced sample was PBMCs. The source of these receptors is a woman younger than 35 in good health and CMV-seronegative.

This chain joins TRBV27 and TRBJ2-5; D is perhaps TRBD2 (6 bases). CDR3 length equals 16 residues. The germline CDR1 and CDR2 sequences are MNHEY and SMNVEV (reference sequence). Trimming took off 5 bases at V and 2 bases at J, with 18 bases between the two ends. CDR3 region: CASSPNPPGLQETQYF. The CDR3 region has the DNA TGTGCCAGCAGTCCGAACCCTCCGGGACTTCAAGAGACCCAGTACTTC.

This clone was detected a few times. The chain uses TRBV6-6 and TRBJ2-7; TRBD2 aligns across 10 bases. Germline-derived CDR1 and CDR2 are MNHNY and SVGAGI (reference sequence). The J segment lost 5 bases and the V segment lost 5 bases, leaving 9 bases of the junction unmatched. The CDR3 has 15 amino acids. The CDR3 sequence is CASSPSSGRRNEQYF. CDR3 DNA sequence: TGTGCCAGCAGTCCCTCTAGCGGGAGACGAAACGAGCAGTACTTC.

The chain joins TRBV6-1 to TRBJ1-1; the D gene is possibly TRBD1 (6 bases). Trimming cost V 2 bases and J 4 bases, with 17 bases left between them. CDR3 length: 16 amino acids. Germline V gene sequence: CDR1 MNHNS, CDR2 SASEGT. The CDR3 region has the DNA TGTGCCAGCAGTGAAATTGGGGGGGCGGGTGCCACTGAAGCTTTCTTT. This sequence encodes CASSEIGGAGATEAFF.

In DNA form, the CDR3 reads TGTGCCAGCAGCCTCCGGACAGGGGCCCTTTCCTACGAGCAGTACTTC. It yields the protein CASSLRTGALSYEQYF. The chain joins TRBV7-6 to TRBJ2-7, with 9 bases matching TRBD1. CDR1 and CDR2 (germline): SGHVS, FNYEAQ. This CDR3 comprises 16 residues. With 5 bases clipped from V and 1 base from J, the junction kept 9 bases outside the gene matches.

V usage is TRBV5-1 and J usage is TRBJ2-6; 7 nucleotides match TRBD1. The CDR3 runs 16 residues. The V and J ends lost 3 bases and 0 bases, in that order; junction bases with no gene match: 3. The germline CDR1 and CDR2 sequences are SGHRS and YFSETQ. This CDR3 reads CASSWGQHSGANVLTF. CDR3 in DNA: TGCGCCAGCAGCTGGGGACAGCACTCTGGGGCCAACGTCCTGACTTTC.

CDR3 bases: TGTGCCAGCAGCACTCGAGACGAGCAGTACTTC. Translation gives CASSTRDEQYF. The chain links TRBV28 to TRBJ2-7; D ambiguous. The CDR3 has 11 amino acids. Trimming stripped 6 bases from V and 5 bases from J, with 8 bases between. Looked up from germline, CDR1 is MDHEN and CDR2 is SYDVKM.

CDR3 sequence reads: CASSVQFSGNTIYF. The CDR3, as DNA: TGTGCCAGCAGTGTACAGTTCTCTGGAAACACCATATATTTT. The V gene is TRBV2, the J gene TRBJ1-3; D gene uncertain. With 4 bases removed from V and 0 bases from J, the gap between germline ends came to 7 bases. The CDR3 has 14 amino acids. Germline-derived CDR1 and CDR2 are SNHLY and FYNNEI.

V usage is TRBV15 and J usage is TRBJ1-5; no clear D. V shed 2 bases and J shed 0 bases, with 8 bases lying between them. Germline V CDR1 and CDR2: LNHNV, YYDKDF (reference sequence). This CDR3 has 15 amino acids. The DNA of the CDR3 is TGTGCCACCAGCAGAACCACGGTTAGCAATCAGCCCCAGCATTTT. Translating it yields CATSRTTVSNQPQHF.

The rearrangement joins TRBV5-1 to TRBJ2-5, with 12 nucleotides matching TRBD2. The ends lost 1 base at V and 5 bases at J; junction bases unmatched: 12. Germline V gene sequence: CDR1 SGHRS, CDR2 YFSETQ. The CDR3 contains 18 residues. The CDR3 DNA reads as TGCGCCAGCAGCTTGATAGGACTAGCGGGGACCCGGACGGAGACCCAGTACTTC. Translation gives CASSLIGLAGTRTETQYF.

The V call is TRBV27, the J call TRBJ1-2; TRBD1 agrees at 7 bases. The germline V gene has CDR1 MNHEY and CDR2 SMNVEV (reference sequence). Trimming removed 4 bases from V and 4 bases from J; junction bases left unmatched: 9. This CDR3 region has 15 residues. The chain's CDR3 is CASSSHRGGSYGYTF. The CDR3 DNA follows: TGTGCCAGCAGTTCCCACAGGGGAGGTAGCTATGGCTACACCTTC.

The chain links TRBV30 to TRBJ1-6; D is ambiguous. Germline CDR1 and CDR2: GTSNPN and SVGIG (reference sequence). The CDR3 has 14 residues. Trimming took off 0 bases at V and 10 bases at J, with 13 bases between the two ends. As DNA, the CDR3 is TGTGCCTGGAGTGTAACGGCAGGAATGTCACCCCTCCACTTT. Translation: CAWSVTAGMSPLHF.

The chain uses TRBV28 and TRBJ2-7; 10 bases map to TRBD2. The germline gives CDR1 MDHEN, CDR2 SYDVKM. This CDR3 has 14 residues. With 7 bases clipped from V and 7 bases from J, the junction kept 10 bases outside the gene matches. CDR3 coding DNA: TGTGCCAGCAAGTCTAGCGGGAGTCTGAGGGAGCAGTACTTC. Translated: CASKSSGSLREQYF.

The genes are TRBV7-6 and TRBJ2-7; possibly TRBD2 for D (5 bases). CDR1 is SGHVS, CDR2 FNYEAQ, per germline. With 2 bases removed from V and 6 bases from J, the gap between germline ends came to 8 bases. The CDR3 has 12 amino acids. CDR3 nucleotides: TGTGCCAGCAGCTTACGTGAGGGCGAGCAGTACTTC. Its protein product is CASSLREGEQYF.

The chain joins TRBV9 to TRBJ2-2; 11 bases map to TRBD2. Germline CDR1 SGDLS, CDR2 YYNGEE. V lost 4 bases to trimming and J lost 6 bases; unmatched junction nucleotides: 5. The CDR3 totals 15 residues. The CDR3: CASSLAGGISGELFF. The CDR3 bases are TGTGCCAGCAGCTTAGCGGGGGGGATATCCGGGGAGCTGTTTTTT.